This T cell receptor (beta chain) was sequenced in a study of blood T cell repertoires in COVID-19. Study in general: Specimens from acute and convalescent COVID-19 originated in the United States, Italy and Spain. Nucleic acid was either cDNA or gDNA, and it came from T cells, B-cell-depleted T cells, or PBMCs.

CDR1 and CDR2 (germline): LGHDT, YNNKEL (reference sequence). The V and J ends lost 4 bases and 5 bases respectively, with 18 bases between them. CDR3 length equals 15 residues. TCRdb's copy holds only in-frame clones and misses some; the assay was immunoSEQ multiplex PCR. The top ten clones hold approximately 5% of a sample with about 120,000 clones, 90% of them seen once. The chain combines TRBV3-1 (or the pseudogene TRBV3-2) with TRBJ2-7, with D possibly being TRBD2 (6 bases). The TCR originated in a man in his fifties or sixties with COVID-19, enrolled during active disease. Specimen: peripheral blood. CDR3 sequence: CASSLRPRLVNEQYF. The CDR3 nucleotides read TGTGCCAGCAGCCTCCGCCCTAGACTAGTAAACGAGCAGTACTTC.